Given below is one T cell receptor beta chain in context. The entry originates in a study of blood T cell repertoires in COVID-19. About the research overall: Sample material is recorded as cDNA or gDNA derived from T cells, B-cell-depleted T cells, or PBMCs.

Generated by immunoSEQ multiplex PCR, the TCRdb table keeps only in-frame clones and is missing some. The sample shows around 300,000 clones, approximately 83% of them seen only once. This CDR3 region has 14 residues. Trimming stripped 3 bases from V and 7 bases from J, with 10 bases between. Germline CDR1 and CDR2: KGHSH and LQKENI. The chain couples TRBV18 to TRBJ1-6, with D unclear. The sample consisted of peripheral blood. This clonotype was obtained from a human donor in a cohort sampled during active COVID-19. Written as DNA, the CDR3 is TGTGCCAGCTCACCTAATGAGTCAAATTCACCCCTCCACTTT. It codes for CASSPNESNSPLHF.